One and the same sample provided the 7 T cell receptor beta chains below, sequenced in a study of CD8+ T cells in alopecia areata. It was cDNA, reverse transcribed from extracted RNA, that served as the sequencing template. Sequenced by immunoSEQ multiplex PCR; TCRdb stores in-frame clones only, minus some. The sample has 120,000 to 150,000 clones; less than 65% are singletons. Source material: CD8+ T cells sorted from blood. The receptor source for this set is a human donor in good health.

The chain combines TRBV5-1 with TRBJ2-5, with 8 bases lining up with TRBD2. The junction had 10 bases not matched to a gene; V was cut back by 3 bases and J by 6 bases. The CDR3 runs to 15 residues. The germline V gene has CDR1 SGHRS and CDR2 YFSETQ. The chain's CDR3 is CASSWGSSGRKTQYF. CDR3 coding DNA: TGCGCCAGCAGCTGGGGGTCCAGCGGGAGAAAGACCCAGTACTTC.

This clone was found a few times. V gene TRBV27 combines with J gene TRBJ2-5; TRBD1 matches 8 bases. The assigned J gene may be wrong: the sequence end matches TRBJ2-7 better. Germline V gene lookup returns CDR1 MNHEY and CDR2 SMNVEV (reference sequence). This CDR3 region has 14 residues. The CDR3 is CASNPGGASYEQYF. The DNA of the CDR3 is TGTGCCAGCAACCCAGGGGGCGCGTCCTACGAGCAGTACTTC.

The genes are TRBV18 and TRBJ2-1; the D gene is possibly TRBD1 (5 bases). Germline-derived CDR1 and CDR2 are KGHSH and LQKENI. Trimming cost V 5 bases and J 9 bases, with 26 bases left between them. The CDR3 extends over 17 amino acids. The CDR3 region has the DNA TGTGCCAGCTCATCGGATTATTCTTCACCCGGAAGGGGTGAGCAGTTCTTC. It encodes CASSSDYSSPGRGEQFF.

The gene calls are TRBV7-2 and TRBJ2-5, with 8 bases aligning to TRBD2. This CDR3 spans 15 amino acids. Looked up from germline, CDR1 is SGHTA and CDR2 is FQGNSA. V lost 3 bases, J lost 5 bases, and 8 bases stayed unmatched. The CDR3 DNA follows: TGTGCCAGCAGCTTGCGGGAGGCCGGGACCGAGACCCAGTACTTC. Residues: CASSLREAGTETQYF.

This clone has just a few counts. The chain has TRBV7-3 and TRBJ2-2, with no clear D. The CDR3 runs 15 residues. V dropped 3 bases and J dropped 0 bases, with 8 bases sitting between them. The germline V gene encodes CDR1 SGHTA and CDR2 FQGTGA. CDR3 DNA: TGTGCCAGCAGCTTGCGACATCCGAACACCGGGGAGCTGTTTTTT. Amino acids: CASSLRHPNTGELFF.

The V and J genes are TRBV6-6 and TRBJ2-3; D may be TRBD1 (5 bases). Germline assignment: CDR1 MNHNY and CDR2 SVGAGI (reference sequence). The CDR3 extends over 14 amino acids. Between the trimmed V and J ends, which lost 0 bases and 1 base, there was a span of 5 bases. This CDR3 is CASSYSGGTDTQYF. Here the CDR3 DNA reads TGTGCCAGCAGTTACTCAGGGGGCACAGATACGCAGTATTTT.

The chain links TRBV7-9 to TRBJ2-7; 7 positions agree with TRBD2. This CDR3 contains 14 residues. Germline CDR1 and CDR2: SEHNR and FQNEAQ (reference sequence). J lost 2 bases, V lost 5 bases, and 6 bases had no gene match. The CDR3 DNA is TGTGCCAGCAGCCCTGCCAGCGGGACCTACGAGCAGTACTTC. Translated, it gives CASSPASGTYEQYF.